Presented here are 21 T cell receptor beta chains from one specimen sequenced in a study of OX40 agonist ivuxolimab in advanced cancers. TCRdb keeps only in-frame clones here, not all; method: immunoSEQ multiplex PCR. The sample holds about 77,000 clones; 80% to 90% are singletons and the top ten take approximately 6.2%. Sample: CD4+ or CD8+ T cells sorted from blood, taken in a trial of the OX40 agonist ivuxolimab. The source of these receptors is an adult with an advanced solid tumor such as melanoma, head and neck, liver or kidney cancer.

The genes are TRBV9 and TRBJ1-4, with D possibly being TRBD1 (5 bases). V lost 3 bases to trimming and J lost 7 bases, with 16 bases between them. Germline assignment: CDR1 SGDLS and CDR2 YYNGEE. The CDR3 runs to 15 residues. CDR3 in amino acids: CASSDGAGEGEKLFF. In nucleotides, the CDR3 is TGTGCCAGCAGCGACGGCGCGGGGGAGGGTGAAAAACTGTTTTTT.

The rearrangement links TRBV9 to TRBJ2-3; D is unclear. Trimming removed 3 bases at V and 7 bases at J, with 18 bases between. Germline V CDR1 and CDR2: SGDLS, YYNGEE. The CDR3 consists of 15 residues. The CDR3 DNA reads TGTGCCAGCAGCGGTCAATCCCCGTCCTCCCATACGCAGTATTTT. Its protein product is CASSGQSPSSHTQYF.

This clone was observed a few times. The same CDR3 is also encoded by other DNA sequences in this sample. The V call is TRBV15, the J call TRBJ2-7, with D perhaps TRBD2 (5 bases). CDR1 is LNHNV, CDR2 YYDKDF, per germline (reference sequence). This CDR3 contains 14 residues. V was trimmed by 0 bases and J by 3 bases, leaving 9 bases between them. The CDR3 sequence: CATSRDLEGYEQYF. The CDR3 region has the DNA TGTGCCACCAGCAGAGATCTCGAGGGCTACGAGCAGTACTTC.

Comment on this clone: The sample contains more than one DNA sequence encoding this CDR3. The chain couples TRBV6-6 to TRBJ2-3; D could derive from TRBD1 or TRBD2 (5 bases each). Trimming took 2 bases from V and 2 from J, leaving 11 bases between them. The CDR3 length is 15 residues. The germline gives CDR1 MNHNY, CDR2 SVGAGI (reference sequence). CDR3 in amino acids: CASSYGTASTDTQYF. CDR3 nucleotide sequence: TGTGCCAGCAGTTACGGGACGGCCTCCACAGATACGCAGTATTTT.

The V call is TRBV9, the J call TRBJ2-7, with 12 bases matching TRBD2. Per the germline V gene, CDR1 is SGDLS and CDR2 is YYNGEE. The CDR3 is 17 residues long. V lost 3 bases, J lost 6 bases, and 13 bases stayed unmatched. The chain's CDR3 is CASSGTSGRPSSGEQYF. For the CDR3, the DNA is TGTGCCAGCAGCGGTACTAGCGGGAGGCCTTCGTCCGGCGAGCAGTACTTC.

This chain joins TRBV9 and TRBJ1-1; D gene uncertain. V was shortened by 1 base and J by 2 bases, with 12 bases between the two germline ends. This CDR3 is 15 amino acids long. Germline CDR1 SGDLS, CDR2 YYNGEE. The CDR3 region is CASSVRPIDNTEAFF. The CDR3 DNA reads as TGTGCCAGCAGCGTAAGGCCGATAGACAACACTGAAGCTTTCTTT.

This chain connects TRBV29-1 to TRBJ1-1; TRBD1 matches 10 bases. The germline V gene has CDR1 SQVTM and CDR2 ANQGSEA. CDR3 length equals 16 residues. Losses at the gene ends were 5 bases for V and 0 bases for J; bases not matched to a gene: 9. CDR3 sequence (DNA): TGCAGCGTTAGCGACAGGGGGCGAGGGATGAACACTGAAGCTTTCTTT. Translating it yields CSVSDRGRGMNTEAFF.

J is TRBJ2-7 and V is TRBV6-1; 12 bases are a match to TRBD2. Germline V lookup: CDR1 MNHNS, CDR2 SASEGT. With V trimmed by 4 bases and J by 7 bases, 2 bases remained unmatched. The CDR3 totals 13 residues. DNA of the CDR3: TGTGCCAGCAGTGGGGGACTAGCGGGTGAGCAGTACTTC. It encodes CASSGGLAGEQYF.

This chain's CDR3 is CASSPPGRGKETQYF. The CDR3 region has the DNA TGTGCCAGCAGCCCTCCCGGCAGGGGAAAGGAGACCCAGTACTTC. V gene TRBV7-9 combines with J gene TRBJ2-5, with a weak D call TRBD1 (6 bases). The germline V gene encodes CDR1 SEHNR and CDR2 FQNEAQ (reference sequence). This CDR3 region has 15 residues. V lost 5 bases to trimming and J lost 5 bases, with 18 bases between them.

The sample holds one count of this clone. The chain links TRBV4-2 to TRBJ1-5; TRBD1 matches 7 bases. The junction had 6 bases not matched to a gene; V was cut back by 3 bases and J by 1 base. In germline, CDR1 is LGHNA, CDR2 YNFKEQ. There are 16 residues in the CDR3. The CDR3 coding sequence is TGTGCCAGCAGCCAGGCTGGACAGGCGAGCAATCAGCCCCAGCATTTT. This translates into CASSQAGQASNQPQHF.

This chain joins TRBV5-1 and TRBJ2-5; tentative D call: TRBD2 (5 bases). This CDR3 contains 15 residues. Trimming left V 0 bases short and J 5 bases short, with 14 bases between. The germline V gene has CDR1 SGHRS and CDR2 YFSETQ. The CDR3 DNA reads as TGCGCCAGCAGCTTGGCGGGGTCAAATATGGAGACCCAGTACTTC. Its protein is CASSLAGSNMETQYF.

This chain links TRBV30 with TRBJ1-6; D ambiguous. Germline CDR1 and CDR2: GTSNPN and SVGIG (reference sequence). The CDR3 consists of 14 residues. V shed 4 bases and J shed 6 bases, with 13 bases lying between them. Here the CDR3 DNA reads TGTGCCTGGAATATTCCTTGGAGTAATTCACCCCTCCACTTT. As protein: CAWNIPWSNSPLHF.

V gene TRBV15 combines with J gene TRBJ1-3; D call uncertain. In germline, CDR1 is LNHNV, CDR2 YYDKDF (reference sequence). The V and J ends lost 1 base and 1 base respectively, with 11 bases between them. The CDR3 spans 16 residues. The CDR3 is CATSRGLVGSGNTIYF. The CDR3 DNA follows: TGTGCCACCAGCAGAGGTTTGGTGGGATCTGGAAACACCATATATTTT.

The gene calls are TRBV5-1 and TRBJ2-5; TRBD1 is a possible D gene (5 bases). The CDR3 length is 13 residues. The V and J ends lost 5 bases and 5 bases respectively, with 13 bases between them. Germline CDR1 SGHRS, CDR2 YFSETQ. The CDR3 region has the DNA TGCGCCAGCAGAGGGGCGTCAGGGGAGACCCAGTACTTC. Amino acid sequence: CASRGASGETQYF.

The CDR3 loop is CASSLASRDTDTQYF. In nucleotides, the CDR3 is TGCGCCAGCAGCTTGGCGTCTCGGGACACAGATACGCAGTATTTT. The chain carries TRBV5-1 and TRBJ2-3; D is perhaps TRBD2 (5 bases). CDR1 is SGHRS, CDR2 YFSETQ, per germline. The CDR3 spans 15 residues. V dropped 0 bases and J dropped 2 bases, with 10 bases sitting between them.

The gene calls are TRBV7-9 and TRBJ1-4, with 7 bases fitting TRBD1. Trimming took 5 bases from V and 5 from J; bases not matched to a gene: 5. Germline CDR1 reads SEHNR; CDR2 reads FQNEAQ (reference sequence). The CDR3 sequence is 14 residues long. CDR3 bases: TGTGCCAGCAGCCTCGGGACAGACAATGAAAAACTGTTTTTT. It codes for CASSLGTDNEKLFF.

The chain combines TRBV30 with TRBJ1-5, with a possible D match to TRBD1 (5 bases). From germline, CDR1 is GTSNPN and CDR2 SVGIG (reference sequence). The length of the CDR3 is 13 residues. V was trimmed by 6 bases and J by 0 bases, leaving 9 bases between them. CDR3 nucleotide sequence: TGTGCCTGTACGACAGATAGCAATCAGCCCCAGCATTTT. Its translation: CACTTDSNQPQHF.

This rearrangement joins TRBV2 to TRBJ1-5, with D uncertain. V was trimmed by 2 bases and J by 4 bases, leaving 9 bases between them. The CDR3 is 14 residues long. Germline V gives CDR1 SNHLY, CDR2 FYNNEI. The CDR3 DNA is TGTGCCAGCAGTGAACTGACGGAAAATCAGCCCCAGCATTTT. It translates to CASSELTENQPQHF. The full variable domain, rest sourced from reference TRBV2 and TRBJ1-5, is EPEVTQTPSHQVTQMGQEVILRCVPISNHLYFYWYRQILGQKVEFLVSFYNNEISEKSEIFDDQFSVERPDGSNFTLKIRSTKLEDSAMYFCASSELTENQPQHFGDGTRLSIL.

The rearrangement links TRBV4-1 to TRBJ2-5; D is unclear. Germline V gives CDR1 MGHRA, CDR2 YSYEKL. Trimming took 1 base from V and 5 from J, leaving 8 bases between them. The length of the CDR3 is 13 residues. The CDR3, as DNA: TGCGCCAGCAGCCAAGGCGTCAGGGAGACCCAGTACTTC. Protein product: CASSQGVRETQYF.

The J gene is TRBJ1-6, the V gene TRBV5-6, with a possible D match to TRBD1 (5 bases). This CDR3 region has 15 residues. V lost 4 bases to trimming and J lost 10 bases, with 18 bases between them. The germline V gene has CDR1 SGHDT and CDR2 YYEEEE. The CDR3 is CASSLLDTAGSPLHF. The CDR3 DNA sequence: TGTGCCAGCAGCCTGCTGGACACGGCCGGGTCACCCCTCCACTTT.

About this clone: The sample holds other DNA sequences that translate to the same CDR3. CDR3 nucleotides: TGTGCCAGCAGCTTAGGTTCAGGGGGAAATCAGCCCCAGCATTTT. It encodes CASSLGSGGNQPQHF. V is TRBV7-2 and J is TRBJ1-5, with 7 nucleotides matching TRBD1. CDR1 is SGHTA, CDR2 FQGNSA, per germline. This CDR3 region has 15 residues. V shed 1 base, J shed 4 bases, and the junction held 4 bases outside the gene matches. The whole variable domain, filled in from reference TRBV7-2 and TRBJ1-5, reads GAGVSQSPSNKVTEKGKDVELRCDPISGHTALYWYRQSLGQGLEFLIYFQGNSAPDKSGLPSDRFSAERTGGSVSTLTIQRTQQEDSAVYLCASSLGSGGNQPQHFGDGTRLSIL.